A selection of T cell receptor beta chains follows, all from one sample in a study of sequential checkpoint blockade in melanoma. The protocol was immunoSEQ multiplex PCR, while the TCRdb copy is restricted to in-frame clones and leaves out a portion. In the table there are roughly 13,000 clones, around a fifth of which are singletons. This material consisted of tumor tissue (inferred from file names), taken from a patient given nivolumab and ipilimumab in sequence. The receptors originated from a human donor with melanoma. CDR3s include the opening cysteine and the closing phenylalanine or tryptophan. The D gene is left open where the match is weak. The listing skips clone size in some rows; elsewhere it reads once, few, many or a size class.

size	V	D	length	J	CDR3	DNA
.	TRBV4-1	.	12	TRBJ1-2	CASSEANYGYTF	TGCGCCAGCAGCGAAGCTAACTATGGCTACACCTTC
.	TRBV5-1	TRBD1	16	TRBJ1-6	CASSSEGTTGASPLHF	TGCGCCAGCAGCTCGGAAGGGACCACAGGGGCTTCACCCCTCCACTTT
.	TRBV6-8	TRBD1	15	TRBJ2-5	CASSYVGTDPGTQYF	TGTGCCAGCAGTTACGTCGGGACAGATCCTGGAACCCAGTACTTC
many	TRBV11-3	.	14	TRBJ2-3	CASSLDAGANTQYF	TGTGCCAGCAGCTTAGATGCGGGGGCAAATACGCAGTATTTT
many	TRBV30	TRBD1	15	TRBJ1-2	CAWSGDRGLGGGYTF	TGTGCCTGGAGTGGGGACAGGGGGCTTGGTGGCGGCTACACCTTC
medium-sized	TRBV30	.	13	TRBJ1-1	CAWSDQDGTEAFF	TGTGCCTGGAGCGACCAAGATGGCACTGAAGCTTTCTTT
.	TRBV19	TRBD1	19	TRBJ1-1	CASSRWSAGRTGMNTEAFF	TGTGCCAGTAGTAGGTGGTCGGCAGGAAGGACAGGAATGAACACTGAAGCTTTCTTT
many	TRBV4-1	.	14	TRBJ2-7	CASSLRLDSYEQYF	TGCGCCAGCAGCCTCAGACTTGACTCCTACGAGCAGTACTTC
few	TRBV4-1	.	14	TRBJ2-7	CASSQEQLIYEQYF	TGCGCCAGCAGCCAAGAACAGCTAATCTACGAGCAGTACTTC
.	TRBV18	TRBD1	16	TRBJ2-2	CASSLDRGPNTGELFF	TGTGCCAGCTCACTCGACAGGGGGCCGAACACCGGGGAGCTGTTTTTT
.	TRBV6-7	.	11	TRBJ2-5	CASGWEETQYF	TGTGCCAGCGGGTGGGAAGAGACCCAGTACTTC
many	TRBV11-3	TRBD1	14	TRBJ2-5	CASSSQGARETQYF	TGTGCCAGCAGCTCCCAGGGGGCGAGGGAGACCCAGTACTTC
few	TRBV6-8	TRBD1	15	TRBJ1-5	CASEDRGFRNQPQHF	TGTGCCAGCGAGGACAGGGGGTTCCGCAATCAGCCCCAGCATTTT
.	TRBV11-3	.	14	TRBJ1-1	CASSFLGGSAEAFF	TGTGCCAGCAGCTTTCTGGGGGGCTCTGCTGAAGCTTTCTTT
.	TRBV6-8	.	14	TRBJ2-1	CASRPRGVRNEQFF	TGTGCCAGCAGGCCCAGGGGAGTGAGGAATGAGCAGTTCTTC
.	TRBV19	.	14	TRBJ2-7	CASSARASSYEQYF	TGTGCCAGTAGTGCCAGGGCCAGCTCCTACGAGCAGTACTTC
.	TRBV28	.	13	TRBJ2-7	CASSIWGTYEQYF	TGTGCCAGCAGCATCTGGGGAACCTACGAGCAGTACTTC
medium-sized	TRBV19	TRBD1	14	TRBJ1-1	CASSSQGAGTEAFF	TGTGCCAGTAGTTCGCAGGGGGCAGGGACTGAAGCTTTCTTT
few	TRBV19	TRBD1	14	TRBJ2-1	CASSIAQQGASQFF	TGTGCCAGTAGTATAGCTCAACAGGGGGCGTCGCAGTTCTTC
.	TRBV10-2	.	15	TRBJ1-5	CASSGPPMGNQPQHF	TGCGCCAGCAGTGGACCCCCCATGGGCAATCAGCCCCAGCATTTT
few	TRBV11-3	.	14	TRBJ1-4	CASSLDQTGEKLFF	TGTGCCAGCAGCTTGGACCAGACCGGTGAAAAACTGTTTTTT
few	TRBV6-8	.	16	TRBJ1-5	CASSYSRPGLNQPQHF	TGTGCCAGCAGTTACTCTCGGCCAGGCCTCAATCAGCCCCAGCATTTT
.	TRBV30	.	14	TRBJ1-3	CAWRVQGVGNTIYF	TGTGCCTGGAGAGTTCAGGGAGTGGGAAACACCATATATTTT
.	TRBV9	.	16	TRBJ1-5	CASSVEASLSNQPQHF	TGTGCCAGCAGCGTAGAGGCTTCACTTAGCAATCAGCCCCAGCATTTT
many	TRBV11-3	TRBD1	15	TRBJ2-7	CASSFGQELSYEQYF	TGTGCCAGCAGCTTCGGACAGGAGCTTTCTTACGAGCAGTACTTC
.	TRBV4-1	.	13	TRBJ1-6	CASSQDLISPLHF	TGCGCCAGCAGCCAAGATCTGATTTCACCCCTCCACTTT
medium-sized	TRBV9	TRBD1	15	TRBJ2-1	CASSPGTVTYNEQFF	TGTGCCAGCAGCCCCGGGACAGTTACCTACAATGAGCAGTTCTTC
.	TRBV23-1	.	16	TRBJ2-3	CASSQDPGWGTFTQYF	TGCGCCAGCAGCCAAGATCCCGGGTGGGGGACTTTTACGCAGTATTTT
many	TRBV6-8	.	15	TRBJ2-1	CASSYSKLGRNEQFF	TGTGCCAGCAGTTACTCGAAGTTAGGGCGAAATGAGCAGTTCTTC
.	TRBV18	TRBD2	17	TRBJ2-1	CASSPPLSGSSYNEQFF	TGTGCCAGCTCACCACCGTTAAGCGGGAGCTCCTACAATGAGCAGTTCTTC
many	TRBV11-3	TRBD1	14	TRBJ1-2	CASSFRGRNYGYTF	TGTGCCAGCAGCTTCAGGGGGCGGAACTATGGCTACACCTTC
many	TRBV4-1	.	15	TRBJ1-5	CASSPGPLTGQPQHF	TGCGCCAGCAGCCCCGGGCCACTTACGGGGCAGCCCCAGCATTTT
few	TRBV28	.	12	TRBJ1-2	CASRPRIYGYTF	TGTGCCAGCAGGCCTCGGATCTATGGCTACACCTTC
few	TRBV1	.	15	TRBJ2-3	CASSQDTRPTDTQYF	TGCGCCAGCAGCCAAGATACTAGGCCCACAGATACGCAGTATTTT
.	TRBV7-6	TRBD1	16	TRBJ2-3	CASSLKPGQGTDTQYF	TGTGCCAGCAGCTTAAAACCGGGACAGGGCACAGATACGCAGTATTTT
.	TRBV5-1	.	15	TRBJ2-6	CASRAQVTGANVLTF	TGCGCCAGCAGGGCACAGGTTACTGGGGCCAACGTCCTGACTTTC
.	TRBV28	.	14	TRBJ1-4	CASHGRVEGEKLFF	TGTGCCAGCCATGGGAGGGTAGAAGGTGAAAAACTGTTTTTT
.	TRBV12-5	.	14	TRBJ2-5	CASAPPLYQETQYF	TGTGCTAGTGCCCCCCCTTTGTACCAAGAGACCCAGTACTTC